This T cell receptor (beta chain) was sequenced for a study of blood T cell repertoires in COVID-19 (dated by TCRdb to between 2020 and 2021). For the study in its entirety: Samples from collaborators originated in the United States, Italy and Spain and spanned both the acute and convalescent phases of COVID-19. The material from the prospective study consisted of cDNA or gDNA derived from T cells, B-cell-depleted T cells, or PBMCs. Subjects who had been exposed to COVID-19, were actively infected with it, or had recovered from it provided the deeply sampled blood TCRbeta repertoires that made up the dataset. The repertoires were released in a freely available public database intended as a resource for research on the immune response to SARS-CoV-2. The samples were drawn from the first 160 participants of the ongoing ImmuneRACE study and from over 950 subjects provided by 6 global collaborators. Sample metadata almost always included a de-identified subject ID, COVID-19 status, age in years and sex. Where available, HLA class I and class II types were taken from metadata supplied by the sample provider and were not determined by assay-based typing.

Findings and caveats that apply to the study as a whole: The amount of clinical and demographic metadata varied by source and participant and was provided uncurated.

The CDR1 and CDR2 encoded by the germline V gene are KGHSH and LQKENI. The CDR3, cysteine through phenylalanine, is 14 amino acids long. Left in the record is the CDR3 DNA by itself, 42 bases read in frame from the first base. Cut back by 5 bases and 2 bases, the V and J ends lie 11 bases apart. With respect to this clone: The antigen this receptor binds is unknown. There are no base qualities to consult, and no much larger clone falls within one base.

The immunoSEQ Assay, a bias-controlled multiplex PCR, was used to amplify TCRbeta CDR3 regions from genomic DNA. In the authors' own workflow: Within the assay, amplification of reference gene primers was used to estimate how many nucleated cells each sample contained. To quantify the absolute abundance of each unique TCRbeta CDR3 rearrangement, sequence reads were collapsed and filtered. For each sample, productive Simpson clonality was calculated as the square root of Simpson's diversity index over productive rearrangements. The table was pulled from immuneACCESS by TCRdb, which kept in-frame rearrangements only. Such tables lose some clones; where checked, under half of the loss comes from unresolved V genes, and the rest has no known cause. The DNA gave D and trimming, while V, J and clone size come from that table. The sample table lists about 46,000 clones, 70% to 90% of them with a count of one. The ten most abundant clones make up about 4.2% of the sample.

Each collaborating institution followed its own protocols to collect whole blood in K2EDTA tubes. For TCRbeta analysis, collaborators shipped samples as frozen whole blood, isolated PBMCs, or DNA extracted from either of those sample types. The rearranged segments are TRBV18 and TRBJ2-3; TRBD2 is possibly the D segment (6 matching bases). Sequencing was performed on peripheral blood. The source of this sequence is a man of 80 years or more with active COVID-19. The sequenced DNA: TGTGCCAGCTCAGCTAGCGAGCACACAGATACGCAGTATTTT. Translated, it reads CASSASEHTDTQYF.